A single sample gave rise to the 28 T cell receptor beta chains below, sequenced in a study of blood T cells in healthy people across ages (dated by TCRdb to between 2015 and 2016). The method behind the library was 5' RACE. TCRdb names Illumina HiSeq 2500 as the instrument used. A second roughly 7 to 12 cycle PCR used a sample-barcoded 5' primer and a J-beta primer mix. Using fastp trimming at Q25 and MiXCR clonotype assembly, TCRdb reanalyzed the public sequencing data and kept in-frame beta chains. Under each unique CDR3 protein, matching rows form one entry showing the most common genes and DNA. The table for this sample lists around 990,000 distinct CDR3 sequences; more than 30% of them were counted only once. The ten largest clones add up to 10% to 15% of the sample. What was sequenced was blood. Receptors were obtained from a man aged 18 to 30 in good health.

Only a few counts were recorded for this clonotype. The V gene is TRBV5-1, the J gene TRBJ1-1, with 9 bases that match TRBD1. The J segment lost 7 bases and the V segment lost 4 bases, leaving 8 bases of the junction unmatched. The CDR3 has 14 amino acids. Germline V CDR1 and CDR2: SGHRS, YFSETQ. CDR3 region: CASSPGTGRDEAFF. CDR3 sequence (DNA): TGCGCCAGCAGCCCCGGGACAGGGAGGGATGAAGCTTTCTTT.

V and J are TRBV5-1 and TRBJ2-1, with 9 bases fitting TRBD2. The J call is uncertain, as TRBJ2-7 better fits the DNA end. The germline gives CDR1 SGHRS, CDR2 YFSETQ. The CDR3 runs to 21 residues. In DNA, the CDR3 is TGCGCCAGCAGCTTGGCCGCGGCTAGCGGGGCCCGTTACCAATCCTACAATGAGCAGTACTTC. It translates to CASSLAAASGARYQSYNEQYF.

This clonotype was seen only a few times. The chain carries TRBV6-6 and TRBJ1-5, with 11 bases identical to TRBD1. V trimming: 2 bases; J trimming: 5 bases; junction bases outside the gene matches: 5. The CDR3 sequence is 16 residues long. Germline CDR1 MNHNY, CDR2 SVGAGI (reference sequence). The CDR3 nucleotides are TGTGCCAGCAGTTACAGCGGACAGGGGGCGGATCAGCCCCAGCATTTT. It translates to CASSYSGQGADQPQHF.

There are a few counts of this clonotype. This chain connects TRBV6-5 to TRBJ2-2; 7 bases map to TRBD1. The trim removed 4 bases at V and 1 base at J, leaving 6 bases unmatched. Per the germline V gene, CDR1 is MNHEY and CDR2 is SVGAGI. This CDR3 has 16 residues. The CDR3 here is CASSSTGTENTGELFF. The CDR3 DNA reads as TGTGCCAGCAGTTCCACCGGGACAGAGAACACCGGGGAGCTGTTTTTT.

This clonotype occurred a few times. The chain has TRBV29-1 and TRBJ1-1; TRBD1 is a possible D gene (5 bases). The V end lost 4 bases, the J end lost 6 bases, and 18 bases lay between the germline ends. This CDR3 has 14 amino acids. The germline V gene encodes CDR1 SQVTM and CDR2 ANQGSEA. In DNA, the CDR3 is TGCAGCGTTGTCATCGCAGGGACGTCGGCTGAAGCTTTCTTT. It encodes CSVVIAGTSAEAFF.

The chain uses TRBV6-6 and TRBJ1-2, with a weak D call TRBD1 (5 bases). Germline V gene sequence: CDR1 MNHNY, CDR2 SVGAGI (reference sequence). The CDR3 covers 11 residues. With 6 bases removed from V and 12 bases from J, the gap between germline ends came to 14 bases. The CDR3 DNA follows: TGTGCCAGCAGCAATGACGGGGCTCACACCTTC. This gives the protein CASSNDGAHTF.

V and J are TRBV7-9 and TRBJ2-1; D unresolved. This CDR3 has 13 residues. CDR1 SEHNR and CDR2 FQNEAQ come from the germline V gene (reference sequence). The V and J ends lost 5 bases and 12 bases respectively, with 17 bases between them. For the CDR3, the DNA is TGTGCCAGCAGCCAAGGACCGTCGGGTATGCAGTTCTTC. It translates to CASSQGPSGMQFF.

As for this clonotype: The junction shows a germline mismatch at one end, possibly a read error. The V and J genes are TRBV7-9 and TRBJ2-1; D gene unclear. CDR3 size: 16 residues. Germline CDR1 and CDR2: SEHNR and FQNEAQ (reference sequence). Here the CDR3 DNA reads TGTGCCAGCAGCGGGTTCGGTAGGCCCAGCGACAATGGGCAGTTCTTC. Encoded protein: CASSGFGRPSDNGQFF.

The chain recombines TRBV27 with TRBJ2-5; 10 bases are shared with TRBD2. The CDR3 contains 14 residues. Germline V gives CDR1 MNHEY, CDR2 SMNVEV (reference sequence). Germline trimming cut 5 bases from V and 5 bases from J; bases unmatched to any gene: 5. The CDR3 bases are TGTGCCAGCAGTCCGAGGACTAGCGGTGAGACCCAGTACTTC. This sequence encodes CASSPRTSGETQYF.

Details on this clonotype: A junction end diverges from the germline sequence, so it may reflect a read error. The chain is built from TRBV9 and TRBJ1-2, with 9 bases fitting TRBD1. Germline CDR1 and CDR2: SGDLS and YYNGEE. This CDR3 is 15 amino acids long. The CDR3 region has the DNA TGTGCCAGCAGCGCCGGACAGGGGACTAACTATGGCTCCACCTTC. Residues: CASSAGQGTNYGSTF.

The gene calls are TRBV28 and TRBJ1-4, with 8 bases lining up with TRBD1. This CDR3 contains 13 residues. CDR1 MDHEN and CDR2 SYDVKM come from the germline V gene. The V segment lost 6 bases and the J segment 7 bases; nucleotides outside the gene matches: 4. CDR3 bases: TGTGCCAGCAGCATACAGGGGGGTGAAAAACTGTTTTTT. Protein: CASSIQGGEKLFF.

This clonotype was seen more than once but under ten times. The CDR3 here is CATSIMGREAFF. The CDR3 nucleotides read TGTGCCACCAGCATTATGGGCCGTGAAGCTTTCTTT. The rearrangement joins TRBV15 to TRBJ1-1; D is undetermined. V lost 4 bases and J 7 bases, leaving 10 bases between the germline ends. CDR3 length: 12 residues. CDR1 and CDR2 from the germline V gene are LNHNV and YYDKDF (reference sequence). The full variable domain, its missing parts supplied by reference TRBV15 and TRBJ1-1, is DAMVIQNPRYQVTQFGKPVTLSCSQTLNHNVMYWYQQKSSQAPKLLFHYYDKDFNNEADTPDNFQSRRPNTSFCFLDIRSPGLGDTAMYLCATSIMGREAFFGQGTRLTVV.

This clonotype appeared many times. This chain connects TRBV20-1 to TRBJ2-1; D not resolved. The V end was cut by 3 bases, the J end by 1 base, with 10 bases between. CDR3 length equals 14 residues. Germline values: CDR1 DFQATT, CDR2 SNEGSKA (reference sequence). As DNA, the CDR3 is TGCAGTGCTAGTCGGCAGGTATCCTACAATGAGCAGTTCTTC. It specifies CSASRQVSYNEQFF.

This clonotype was seen only a few times. This chain uses TRBV6-8 with TRBJ2-3; weak D call: TRBD2 (5 bases). The V end lost 6 bases, the J end lost 8 bases, and 12 bases lay between the germline ends. Germline CDR1 reads MNHGY; CDR2 reads SAAAGT. This CDR3 has 12 residues. CDR3 coding DNA: TGTGCCAGCAGCTCGGACTCCGGTACGCAGTATTTT. Its protein is CASSSDSGTQYF.

This clonotype was found once. Germline and junction disagree at one end, which may indicate a read error. The chain uses TRBV12-3 or TRBV12-4 and TRBJ2-1; D possibly corresponds to TRBD2 (7 bases). Judging by the DNA end, TRBJ2-7 fits better; the J call may be wrong. This CDR3 comprises 15 residues. CDR3 coding DNA: TGCGCCAGCAGTTTTGGGGGGGGCCCGTACAATGAGCAGTACTTC. Its protein product is CASSFGGGPYNEQYF.

This chain's CDR3 is CASSEAAGANYGYTF. CDR3 nucleotide sequence: TGTGCCAGCAGTGAAGCGGCAGGGGCTAACTATGGCTACACCTTC. This rearrangement joins TRBV6-1 to TRBJ1-2, with D maybe TRBD1 (6 bases). V was shortened by 0 bases and J by 0 bases, with 8 bases between the two germline ends. The CDR3 spans 15 residues. Per germline, CDR1 MNHNS and CDR2 SASEGT.

The V gene is TRBV4-3, the J gene TRBJ1-3; D gene uncertain. CDR3 length: 15 amino acids. With 6 bases removed from V and 4 bases from J, the gap between germline ends came to 16 bases. Germline V lookup: CDR1 LGHNA, CDR2 YSLEER. The CDR3: CASRDRYSDGNTIYF. In DNA form, the CDR3 reads TGCGCCAGCAGGGACCGGTACAGTGACGGAAACACCATATATTTT.

This clonotype was counted a few times. This rearrangement joins TRBV20-1 to TRBJ1-1; D unresolved. CDR1 and CDR2 from the germline V gene are DFQATT and SNEGSKA (reference sequence). The V and J ends lost 5 bases and 0 bases respectively, with 7 bases between them. The CDR3 length is 12 residues. The CDR3 region is CSARRLNTEAFF. CDR3 in DNA: TGCAGTGCTCGGCGTTTGAACACTGAAGCTTTCTTT.

The chain links TRBV27 to TRBJ1-6; D uncertain. Germline V gene lookup returns CDR1 MNHEY and CDR2 SMNVEV (reference sequence). V lost 7 bases and J lost 6, with 10 bases in between. There are 13 residues in the CDR3. CDR3 bases: TGTGCCAGCAAGCCCTACCTTAATTCACCCCTCCACTTT. Its translation is CASKPYLNSPLHF.

The V and J genes are TRBV20-1 and TRBJ1-1; TRBD1 might be the D (6 bases). The CDR3 is 12 amino acids. Germline V lookup: CDR1 DFQATT, CDR2 SNEGSKA (reference sequence). The V end lost 3 bases, the J end lost 4 bases, and 9 bases lay between the germline ends. This CDR3 is CSASKGGTEAFF. As DNA, the CDR3 is TGCAGTGCTAGCAAAGGGGGCACTGAAGCTTTCTTT.

This chain links TRBV9 with TRBJ1-2; 8 bases agree with TRBD1. CDR1 is SGDLS and CDR2 is YYNGEE in the germline V gene. This CDR3 comprises 15 residues. With 0 bases clipped from V and 8 bases from J, the junction kept 9 bases outside the gene matches. The CDR3 DNA reads TGTGCCAGCAGCGTAGCTCAGGGACAGGCTAAAGGCTACACCTTC. It translates to CASSVAQGQAKGYTF. Full variable domain (remainder filled in from reference TRBV9 and TRBJ1-2): DSGVTQTPKHLITATGQRVTLRCSPRSGDLSVYWYQQSLDQGLQFLIQYYNGEERAKGNILERFSAQQFPDLHSELNLSSLELGDSALYFCASSVAQGQAKGYTFGSGTRLTVV.

Note on this clonotype: A read error may produce the germline difference seen at one junction end. The CDR3 DNA is TGTGCCGGCAGCGCTCATTGGAATGGGGCCACAGATACGCAGTATTTT. This encodes CAGSAHWNGATDTQYF. The V call is TRBV4-2, the J call TRBJ2-3; the D gene is possibly TRBD1 (5 bases). This CDR3 is 16 amino acids long. Germline V lookup: CDR1 LGHNA, CDR2 YNFKEQ.

The J gene is TRBJ1-2, the V gene TRBV10-2; the D is unclear. The V end lost 6 bases, the J end lost 4 bases, and 12 bases lay between the germline ends. This CDR3 spans 13 amino acids. Germline lookup yields CDR1 WSHSY and CDR2 SAAADI. The CDR3 nucleotides are TGCGCCAGCAGCTCCGACGGACCCTATGGCTACACCTTC. Encoded protein: CASSSDGPYGYTF.

The genes are TRBV5-5 and TRBJ1-4; weak D call: TRBD1 (5 bases). CDR1 and CDR2 (germline): SGHKS, YYEKEE (reference sequence). This CDR3 spans 14 amino acids. V was cut by 0 bases and J by 8 bases, with 11 bases left in between. CDR3: CASSLEGSREKLFF. The CDR3 nucleotides read TGTGCCAGCAGCTTGGAGGGGAGTAGGGAAAAACTGTTTTTT.

This clonotype has only a few counts. The rearrangement joins TRBV18 to TRBJ2-1; possible D gene TRBD1, 5 bases. V lost 1 base, J lost 0 bases, and 19 bases lay in between. The CDR3 length is 19 residues. Germline CDR1 KGHSH, CDR2 LQKENI. The DNA for the CDR3 is TGTGCCAGCTCACCACAGGGTCTCGAGTGGGGCTCCTCCTACAATGAGCAGTTCTTC. Residues: CASSPQGLEWGSSYNEQFF.

This chain uses TRBV27 with TRBJ2-3; D not certain. Between the trimmed V and J ends, which lost 6 bases and 0 bases, there was a span of 13 bases. This CDR3 spans 15 amino acids. Germline V CDR1 and CDR2: MNHEY, SMNVEV (reference sequence). Here the CDR3 DNA reads TGTGCCAGCAGACTGGGTTTACCTAGCACAGATACGCAGTATTTT. Encoded protein: CASRLGLPSTDTQYF.

This clonotype was counted only a few times. The chain links TRBV12-3 or TRBV12-4 to TRBJ1-5, with 7 bases aligning to TRBD1. With 1 base clipped from V and 4 bases from J, the junction kept 7 bases outside the gene matches. The CDR3 runs to 16 residues. The CDR3 DNA reads TGTGCCAGCAGTTTAGATCGCGGACAGGTGAATCAGCCCCAGCATTTT. Protein sequence: CASSLDRGQVNQPQHF.

This clonotype was observed a handful of times. This chain uses TRBV6-2 or TRBV6-3 with TRBJ2-1; D assignment may be TRBD1 or TRBD2 (5 bases each). The V end lost 5 bases, the J end lost 5 bases, and 16 bases lay between the germline ends. The CDR3 consists of 15 residues. The germline CDR1 and CDR2 sequences are MNHEY and SVGEGT. CDR3 coding DNA: TGTGCCAGCAGTCGCGCCGGGACCTTCCACAATGAGCAGTTCTTC. Translating gives CASSRAGTFHNEQFF.